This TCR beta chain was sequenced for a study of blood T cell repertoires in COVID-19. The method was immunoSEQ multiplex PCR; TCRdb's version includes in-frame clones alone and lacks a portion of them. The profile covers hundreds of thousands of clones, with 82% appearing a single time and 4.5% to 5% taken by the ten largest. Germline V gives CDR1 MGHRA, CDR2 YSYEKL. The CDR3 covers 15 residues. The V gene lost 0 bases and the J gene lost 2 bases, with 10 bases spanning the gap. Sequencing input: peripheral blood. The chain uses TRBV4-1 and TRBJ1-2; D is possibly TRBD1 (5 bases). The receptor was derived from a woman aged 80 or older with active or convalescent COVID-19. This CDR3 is CASSQDSAGNYGYTF. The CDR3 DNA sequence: TGCGCCAGCAGCCAAGATTCGGCAGGGAACTATGGCTACACCTTC.